What follows are 8 T cell receptor beta chains derived from one specimen sequenced in a study of T-cell reconstitution after alpha-beta-depleted transplantation in children (dated by TCRdb to about 2016). The library was made by PCR. Instrument used: Illumina HiSeq 2500. Molecular barcoding was employed in the preparation of TCR libraries, with unique molecular identifiers being used to normalize TCRbeta repertoire quantification. TCRdb handled the public reads itself, with Q25 trimming in fastp and clone calling in MiXCR, and kept productive beta chains. When rows share a CDR3 protein, they turn into one entry using the most common DNA and genes. The sample yields 500,000 to 600,000 distinct CDR3 sequences; 15% to 20% were counted once. The ten largest clones add up to less than 4% of the sample. The source material was PBMCs from the stem cell graft donor, sampled from the stem cell graft. These receptors were collected from a human donor who donated a stem cell graft to a child with acute lymphoblastic leukemia.

This clonotype turned up a few times. The chain recombines TRBV5-1 with TRBJ1-1, with D possibly matching TRBD1 (5 bases). The CDR3 contains 17 residues. Germline V CDR1 and CDR2: SGHRS, YFSETQ. Trimming took off 0 bases at V and 6 bases at J, with 21 bases between the two ends. DNA for the CDR3: TGCGCCAGCAGCTTGGGGGCCAGGGAAGCGAAGGTCGCTGAAGCTTTCTTT. Protein: CASSLGAREAKVAEAFF.

Ten or more counts support this clonotype. This sequence joins TRBV5-1 and TRBJ2-5; D may be TRBD1 (6 bases). V lost 5 bases and J 2 bases, leaving 10 bases between the germline ends. The CDR3 is made up of 13 amino acids. Looked up from germline, CDR1 is SGHRS and CDR2 is YFSETQ. This CDR3 is CASRRTAQETQYF. The CDR3 nucleotides read TGCGCCAGCAGAAGGACAGCACAAGAGACCCAGTACTTC.

The chain joins TRBV4-1 to TRBJ2-2, with D hard to call. V shed 10 bases and J shed 0 bases, with 12 bases lying between them. Looked up from germline, CDR1 is MGHRA and CDR2 is YSYEKL. CDR3 length: 14 amino acids. The CDR3 coding sequence is TGCGCCACAACCAAAGGTGCGAACACCGGGGAGCTGTTTTTT. Its translation: CATTKGANTGELFF.

On this clonotype itself: One junction end does not reproduce the germline sequence, and a read error may be involved. This chain joins TRBV24-1 and TRBJ2-1; 8 bases align to TRBD2. The V gene's germline CDR1 is KGHDR and CDR2 SFDVKD. CDR3 size: 16 residues. This CDR3 is CGTCYLQAGVRNEQFF. In DNA form, the CDR3 reads TGTGGCACCTGTTATTTGCAAGCGGGAGTACGAAATGAGCAGTTCTTC.

V gene TRBV7-9 combines with J gene TRBJ2-1, with a tentative D call TRBD1 (7 bases). Trimming shortened V by 5 bases and J by 5 bases, and 16 bases separated the two germline ends. The V gene's germline CDR1 is SEHNR and CDR2 FQNEAQ (reference sequence). CDR3 length equals 15 residues. For the CDR3, the DNA is TGTGCCAGCAGCCCCCCGGGCAGGGGGGACAATGAGCAGTTCTTC. Amino acid sequence: CASSPPGRGDNEQFF.

This chain connects TRBV7-3 to TRBJ2-7; D possibly corresponds to TRBD1 (6 bases). Per the germline V gene, CDR1 is SGHTA and CDR2 is FQGTGA. This CDR3 has 15 residues. V was clipped by 5 bases and J by 2 bases, with 16 bases between them. The CDR3 protein is CASSDARDKTYEQYF. The CDR3 DNA reads TGTGCCAGCAGCGACGCCCGGGACAAGACCTACGAGCAGTACTTC. The full variable domain, its missing parts supplied by reference TRBV7-3 and TRBJ2-7, is GAGVSQTPSNKVTEKGKYVELRCDPISGHTALYWYRQSLGQGPEFLIYFQGTGAADDSGLPNDRFFAVRPEGSVSTLKIQRTERGDSAVYLCASSDARDKTYEQYFGPGTRLTVT.

This clonotype was detected only a few times. CDR3 region: CASSSALGEKLFF. The DNA for the CDR3 is TGCGCCAGCAGCTCGGCCCTGGGGGAAAAACTGTTTTTT. This sequence joins TRBV4-1 and TRBJ1-4, with D hard to call. The CDR3 totals 13 residues. Germline V CDR1 and CDR2: MGHRA, YSYEKL. V was clipped by 5 bases and J by 8 bases, with 12 bases between them.

The genes are TRBV27 and TRBJ1-2; 10 positions agree with TRBD1. V shed 8 bases and J 7 bases; nucleotides not matched to a gene: 10. Germline V gives CDR1 MNHEY, CDR2 SMNVEV (reference sequence). The CDR3 consists of 14 residues. This chain's CDR3 is CASRLGQGVGGYTF. CDR3 sequence (DNA): TGTGCCAGCCGACTCGGACAGGGGGTGGGTGGCTACACCTTC.